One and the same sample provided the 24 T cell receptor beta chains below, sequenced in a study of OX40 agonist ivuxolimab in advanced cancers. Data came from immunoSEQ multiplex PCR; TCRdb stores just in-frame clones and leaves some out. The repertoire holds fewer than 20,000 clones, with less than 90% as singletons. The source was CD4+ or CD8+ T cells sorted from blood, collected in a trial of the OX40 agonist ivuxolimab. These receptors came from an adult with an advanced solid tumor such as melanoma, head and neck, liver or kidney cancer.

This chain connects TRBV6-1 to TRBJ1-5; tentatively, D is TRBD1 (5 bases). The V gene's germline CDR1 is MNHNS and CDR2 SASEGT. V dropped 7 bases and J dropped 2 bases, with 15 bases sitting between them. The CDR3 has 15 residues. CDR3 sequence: CASILMGEGNQPQHF. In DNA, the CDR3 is TGTGCCAGCATTCTTATGGGGGAGGGCAATCAGCCCCAGCATTTT.

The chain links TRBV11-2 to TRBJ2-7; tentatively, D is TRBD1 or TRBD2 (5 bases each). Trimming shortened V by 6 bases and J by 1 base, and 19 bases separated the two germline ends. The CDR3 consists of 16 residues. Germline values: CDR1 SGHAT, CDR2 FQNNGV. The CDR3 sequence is CASSLLPGRNSYEQYF. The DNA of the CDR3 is TGTGCCAGCAGTTTACTACCGGGACGGAATTCCTACGAGCAGTACTTC.

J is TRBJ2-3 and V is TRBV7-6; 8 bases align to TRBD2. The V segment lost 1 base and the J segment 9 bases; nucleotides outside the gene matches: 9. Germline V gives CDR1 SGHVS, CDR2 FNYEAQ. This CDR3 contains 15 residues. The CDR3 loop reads CASSLDSGSSGTQYF. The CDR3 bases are TGTGCCAGCAGCTTAGACAGCGGGAGTTCAGGGACGCAGTATTTT.

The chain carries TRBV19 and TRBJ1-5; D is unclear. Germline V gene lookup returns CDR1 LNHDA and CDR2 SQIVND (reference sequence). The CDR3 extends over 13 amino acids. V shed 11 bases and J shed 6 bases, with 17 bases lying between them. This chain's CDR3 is CAVRAGRFQPQHF. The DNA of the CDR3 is TGTGCCGTACGTGCAGGCCGTTTTCAGCCCCAGCATTTT.

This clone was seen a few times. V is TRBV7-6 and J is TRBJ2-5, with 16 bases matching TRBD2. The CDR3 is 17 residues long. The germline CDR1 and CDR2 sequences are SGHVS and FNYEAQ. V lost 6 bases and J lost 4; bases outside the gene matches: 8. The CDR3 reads CASSSGLAGGWGETQYF. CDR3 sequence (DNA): TGTGCCAGCAGTTCGGGACTAGCGGGAGGGTGGGGAGAGACCCAGTACTTC.

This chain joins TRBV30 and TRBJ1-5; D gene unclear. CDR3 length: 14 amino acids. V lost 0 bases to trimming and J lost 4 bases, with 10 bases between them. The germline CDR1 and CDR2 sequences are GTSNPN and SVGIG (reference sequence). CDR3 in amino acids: CAWSVSGFNQPQHF. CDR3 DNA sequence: TGTGCCTGGAGTGTATCCGGTTTTAATCAGCCCCAGCATTTT. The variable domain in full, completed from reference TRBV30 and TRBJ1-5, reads SQTIHQWPATLVQPVGSPLSLECTVEGTSNPNLYWYRQAAGRGLQLLFYSVGIGQISSEVPQNLSASRPQDRQFILSSKKLLLSDSGFYLCAWSVSGFNQPQHFGDGTRLSIL.

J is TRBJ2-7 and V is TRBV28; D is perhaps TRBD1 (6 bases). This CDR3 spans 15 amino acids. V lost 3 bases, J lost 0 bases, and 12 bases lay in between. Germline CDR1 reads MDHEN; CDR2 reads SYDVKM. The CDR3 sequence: CASSFRGQLSYEQYF. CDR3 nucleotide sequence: TGTGCCAGCAGTTTTAGGGGACAACTCTCCTACGAGCAGTACTTC.

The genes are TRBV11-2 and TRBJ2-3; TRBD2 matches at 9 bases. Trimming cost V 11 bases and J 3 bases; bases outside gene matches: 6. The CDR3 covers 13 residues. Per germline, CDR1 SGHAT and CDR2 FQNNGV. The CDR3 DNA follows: TGTGCCTTTAGCGGGAGATCGACAGATACGCAGTATTTT. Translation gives CAFSGRSTDTQYF.

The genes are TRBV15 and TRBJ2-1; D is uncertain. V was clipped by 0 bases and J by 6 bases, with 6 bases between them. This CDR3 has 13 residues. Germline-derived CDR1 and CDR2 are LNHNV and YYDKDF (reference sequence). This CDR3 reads CATSRDRTNEQFF. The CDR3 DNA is TGTGCCACCAGCAGAGATCGGACCAATGAGCAGTTCTTC.

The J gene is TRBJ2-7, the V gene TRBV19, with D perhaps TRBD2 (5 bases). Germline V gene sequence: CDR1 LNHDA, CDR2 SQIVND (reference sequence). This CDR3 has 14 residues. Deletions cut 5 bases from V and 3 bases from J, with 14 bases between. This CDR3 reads CASSLGAGIYEQYF. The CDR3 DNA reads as TGTGCCAGTAGTCTCGGAGCCGGGATCTACGAGCAGTACTTC.

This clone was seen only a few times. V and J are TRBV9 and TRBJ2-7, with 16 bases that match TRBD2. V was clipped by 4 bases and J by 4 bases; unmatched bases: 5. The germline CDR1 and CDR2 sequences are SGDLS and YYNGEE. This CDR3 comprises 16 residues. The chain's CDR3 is CASSLGLAGGLYEQYF. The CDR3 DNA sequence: TGTGCCAGCAGCTTGGGACTAGCGGGAGGGTTGTACGAGCAGTACTTC.

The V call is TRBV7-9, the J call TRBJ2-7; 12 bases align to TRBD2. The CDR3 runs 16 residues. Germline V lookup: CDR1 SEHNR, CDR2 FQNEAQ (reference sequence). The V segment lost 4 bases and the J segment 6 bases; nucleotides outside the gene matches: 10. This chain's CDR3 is CASSSQRGLAGGEQYF. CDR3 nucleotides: TGTGCCAGCAGCTCGCAACGGGGACTAGCGGGCGGCGAGCAGTACTTC.

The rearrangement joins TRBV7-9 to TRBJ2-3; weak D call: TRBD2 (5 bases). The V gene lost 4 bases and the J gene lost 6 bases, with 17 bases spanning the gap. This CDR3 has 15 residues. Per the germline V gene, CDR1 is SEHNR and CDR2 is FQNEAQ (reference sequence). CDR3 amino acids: CASSSEPLRGDTQYF. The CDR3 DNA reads TGTGCCAGCAGCTCCGAACCCCTCCGCGGGGATACGCAGTATTTT.

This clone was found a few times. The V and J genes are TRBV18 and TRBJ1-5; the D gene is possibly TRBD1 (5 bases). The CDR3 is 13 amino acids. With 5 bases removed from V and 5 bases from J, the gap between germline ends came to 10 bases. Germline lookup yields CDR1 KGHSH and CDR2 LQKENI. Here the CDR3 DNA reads TGTGCCAGCTCATCGACAGTAGATCAGCCCCAGCATTTT. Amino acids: CASSSTVDQPQHF.

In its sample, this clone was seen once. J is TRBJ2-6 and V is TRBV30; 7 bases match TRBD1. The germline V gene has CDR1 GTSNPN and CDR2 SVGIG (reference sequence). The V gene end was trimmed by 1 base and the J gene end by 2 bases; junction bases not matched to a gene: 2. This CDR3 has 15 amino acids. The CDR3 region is CAWSDDRAGANVLTF. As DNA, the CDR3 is TGTGCCTGGAGTGACGACAGGGCTGGGGCCAACGTCCTGACTTTC.

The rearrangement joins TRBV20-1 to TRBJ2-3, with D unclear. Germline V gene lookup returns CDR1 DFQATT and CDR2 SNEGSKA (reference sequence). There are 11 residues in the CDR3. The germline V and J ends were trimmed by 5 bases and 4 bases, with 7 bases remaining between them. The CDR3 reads CSAHRADTQYF. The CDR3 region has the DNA TGCAGTGCTCACAGAGCAGATACGCAGTATTTT.

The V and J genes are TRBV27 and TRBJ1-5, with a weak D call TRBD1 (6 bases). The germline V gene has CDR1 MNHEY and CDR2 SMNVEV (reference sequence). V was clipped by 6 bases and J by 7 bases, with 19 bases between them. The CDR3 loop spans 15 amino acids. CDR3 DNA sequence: TGTGCCAGCAGAAGCACCAAGACAGGCACCCAGCCCCAGCATTTT. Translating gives CASRSTKTGTQPQHF.

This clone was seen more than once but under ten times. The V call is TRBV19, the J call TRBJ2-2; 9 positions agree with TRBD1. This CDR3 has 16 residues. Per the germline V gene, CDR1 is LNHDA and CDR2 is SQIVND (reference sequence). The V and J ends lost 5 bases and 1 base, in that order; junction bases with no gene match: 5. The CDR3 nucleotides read TGTGCCAGTAGTGAAGGGACAGGGATGAACACCGGGGAGCTGTTTTTT. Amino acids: CASSEGTGMNTGELFF.

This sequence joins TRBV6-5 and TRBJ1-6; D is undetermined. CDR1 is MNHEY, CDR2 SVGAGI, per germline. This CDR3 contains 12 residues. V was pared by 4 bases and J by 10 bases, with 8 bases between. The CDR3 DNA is TGTGCCAGCAGTTTCCCGGGGTCACCCCTCCACTTT. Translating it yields CASSFPGSPLHF.

The CDR3 loop reads CASSVDTTSGNTGELFF. CDR3 bases: TGTGCCAGTAGTGTCGACACTACTAGCGGGAACACCGGGGAGCTGTTTTTT. The genes are TRBV19 and TRBJ2-2; 8 nucleotides line up with TRBD2. The ends lost 5 bases at V and 1 base at J; junction bases unmatched: 9. The germline V gene has CDR1 LNHDA and CDR2 SQIVND (reference sequence). The CDR3 length is 17 residues.

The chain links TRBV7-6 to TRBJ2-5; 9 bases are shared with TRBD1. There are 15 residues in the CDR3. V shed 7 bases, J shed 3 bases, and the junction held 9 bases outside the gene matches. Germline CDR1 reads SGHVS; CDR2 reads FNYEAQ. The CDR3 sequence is CASNPGQGGEETQYF. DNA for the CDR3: TGTGCCAGCAACCCGGGACAGGGTGGGGAAGAGACCCAGTACTTC.

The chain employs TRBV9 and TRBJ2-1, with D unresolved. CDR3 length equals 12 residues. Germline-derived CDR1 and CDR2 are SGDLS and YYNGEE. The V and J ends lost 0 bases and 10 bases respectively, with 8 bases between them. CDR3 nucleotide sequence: TGTGCCAGCAGCGTAGAGTTAGGGGAGCAGTTCTTC. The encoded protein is CASSVELGEQFF.

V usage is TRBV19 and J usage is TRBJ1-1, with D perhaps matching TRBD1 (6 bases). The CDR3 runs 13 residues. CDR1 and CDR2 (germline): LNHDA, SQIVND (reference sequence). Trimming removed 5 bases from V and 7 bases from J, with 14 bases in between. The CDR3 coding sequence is TGTGCCAGTAGTTTAAACCTCAGGGGTGAAGCTTTCTTT. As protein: CASSLNLRGEAFF.

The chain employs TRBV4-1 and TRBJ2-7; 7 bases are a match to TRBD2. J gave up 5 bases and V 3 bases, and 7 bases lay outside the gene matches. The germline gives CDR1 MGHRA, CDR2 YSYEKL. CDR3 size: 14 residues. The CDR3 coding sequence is TGCGCCAGCAGCCAGCCGACTAGCTCTAACGAGCAGTACTTC. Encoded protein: CASSQPTSSNEQYF.